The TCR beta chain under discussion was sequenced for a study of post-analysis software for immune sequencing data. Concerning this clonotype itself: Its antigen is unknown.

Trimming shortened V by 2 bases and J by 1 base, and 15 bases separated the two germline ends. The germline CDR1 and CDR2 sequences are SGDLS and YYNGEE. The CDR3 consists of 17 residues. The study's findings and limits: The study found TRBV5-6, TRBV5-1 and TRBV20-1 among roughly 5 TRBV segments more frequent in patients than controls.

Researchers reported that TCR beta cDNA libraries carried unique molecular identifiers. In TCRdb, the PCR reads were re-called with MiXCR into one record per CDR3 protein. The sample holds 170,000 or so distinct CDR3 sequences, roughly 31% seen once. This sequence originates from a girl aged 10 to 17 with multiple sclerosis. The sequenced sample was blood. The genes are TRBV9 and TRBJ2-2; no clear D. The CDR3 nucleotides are TGTGCCAGCAGCGTGACCTTCACTGAGCGGAACACCGGGGAGCTGTTTTTT. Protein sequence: CASSVTFTERNTGELFF. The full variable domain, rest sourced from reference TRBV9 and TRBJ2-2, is DSGVTQTPKHLITATGQRVTLRCSPRSGDLSVYWYQQSLDQGLQFLIQYYNGEERAKGNILERFSAQQFPDLHSELNLSSLELGDSALYFCASSVTFTERNTGELFFGEGSRLTVL.